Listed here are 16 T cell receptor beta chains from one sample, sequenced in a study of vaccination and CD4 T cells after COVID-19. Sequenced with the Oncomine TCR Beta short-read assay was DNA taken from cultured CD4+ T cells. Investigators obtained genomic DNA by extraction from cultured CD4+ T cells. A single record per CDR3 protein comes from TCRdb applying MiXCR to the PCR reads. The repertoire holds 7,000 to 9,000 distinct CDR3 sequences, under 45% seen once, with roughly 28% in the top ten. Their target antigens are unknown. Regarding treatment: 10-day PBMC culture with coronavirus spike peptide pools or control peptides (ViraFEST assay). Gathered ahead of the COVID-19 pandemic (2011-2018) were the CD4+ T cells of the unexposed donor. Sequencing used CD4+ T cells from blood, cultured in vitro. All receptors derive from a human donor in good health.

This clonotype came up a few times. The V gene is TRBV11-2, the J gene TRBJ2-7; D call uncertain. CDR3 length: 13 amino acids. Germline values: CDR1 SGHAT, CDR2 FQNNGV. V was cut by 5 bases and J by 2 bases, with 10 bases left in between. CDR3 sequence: CASSRIVAYEQYF. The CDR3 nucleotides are TGTGCCAGCAGCCGTATAGTTGCCTACGAGCAGTACTTC.

CDR3 in amino acids: CAWIRQPTWETYEQYF. CDR3 sequence (DNA): TGTGCCTGGATCCGGCAGCCAACTTGGGAGACCTACGAGCAGTACTTC. The genes are TRBV30 and TRBJ2-7, with D perhaps TRBD2 (5 bases). The length of the CDR3 is 16 residues. CDR1 and CDR2 (germline): GTSNPN, SVGIG (reference sequence). V gave up 4 bases and J gave up 2 bases, with 21 bases separating them. The full variable domain, with the rest looked up from reference TRBV30 and TRBJ2-7, is SQTIHQWPATLVQPVGSPLSLECTVEGTSNPNLYWYRQAAGRGLQLLFYSVGIGQISSEVPQNLSASRPQDRQFILSSKKLLLSDSGFYLCAWIRQPTWETYEQYFGPGTRLTVT.

DNA for the CDR3: TGCAGTGCTAGAGCTAGCGAGTCCTACAATGAGCAGTTCTTC. This gives the protein CSARASESYNEQFF. The gene calls are TRBV20-1 and TRBJ2-1, with D possibly matching TRBD2 (6 bases). V shed 1 base and J shed 1 base, with 8 bases lying between them. This CDR3 has 14 amino acids. The germline V gene encodes CDR1 DFQATT and CDR2 SNEGSKA (reference sequence).

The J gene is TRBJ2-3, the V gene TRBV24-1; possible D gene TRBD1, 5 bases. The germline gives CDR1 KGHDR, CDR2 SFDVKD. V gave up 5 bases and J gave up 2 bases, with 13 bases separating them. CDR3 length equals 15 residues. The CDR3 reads CATSVRQRTTDTQYF. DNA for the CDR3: TGTGCCACCAGTGTTCGACAGAGAACCACAGATACGCAGTATTTT.

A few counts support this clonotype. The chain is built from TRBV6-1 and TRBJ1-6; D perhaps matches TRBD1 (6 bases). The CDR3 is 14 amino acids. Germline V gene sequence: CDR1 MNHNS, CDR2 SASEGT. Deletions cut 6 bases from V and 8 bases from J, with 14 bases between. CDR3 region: CASSRGNVDSPLHF. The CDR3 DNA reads TGTGCCAGCAGCAGGGGAAATGTGGATTCACCCCTCCACTTT.

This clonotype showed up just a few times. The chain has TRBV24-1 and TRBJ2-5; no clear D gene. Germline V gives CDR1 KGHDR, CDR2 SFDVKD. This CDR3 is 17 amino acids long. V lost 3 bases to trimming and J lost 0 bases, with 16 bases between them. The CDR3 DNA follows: TGTGCCACCAGTGATCCTTTCGAACAGATTAACCAAGAGACCCAGTACTTC. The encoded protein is CATSDPFEQINQETQYF.

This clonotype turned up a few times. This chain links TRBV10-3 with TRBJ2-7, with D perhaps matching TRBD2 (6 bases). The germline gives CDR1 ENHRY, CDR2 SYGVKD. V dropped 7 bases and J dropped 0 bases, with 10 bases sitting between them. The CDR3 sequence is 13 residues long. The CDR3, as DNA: TGTGCCATCACCGGGGGAAGCTCCTACGAGCAGTACTTC. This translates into CAITGGSSYEQYF.

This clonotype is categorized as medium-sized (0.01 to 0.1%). The CDR3 here is CASSYSPGANQPQHF. The CDR3 DNA reads TGTGCCAGCAGTTACTCCCCAGGCGCCAATCAGCCCCAGCATTTT. The V and J genes are TRBV6-5 and TRBJ1-5; D not certain. V was trimmed by 0 bases and J by 3 bases, leaving 9 bases between them. Germline lookup yields CDR1 MNHEY and CDR2 SVGAGI. The CDR3 has 15 residues.

The DNA for the CDR3 is TGTGCCAGCAGTGACTTTGTTGGTCAGCCCCAGCATTTT. It yields the protein CASSDFVGQPQHF. This chain uses TRBV6-4 with TRBJ1-5, with D uncertain. Per the germline V gene, CDR1 is MRHNA and CDR2 is SNTAGT. The CDR3 consists of 13 residues. Trimming removed 1 base from V and 6 bases from J, with 7 bases in between.

The CDR3 sequence: CASSRTGGFGETQYF. CDR3 sequence (DNA): TGTGCCAGCAGCAGGACAGGGGGCTTCGGGGAGACCCAGTACTTC. The chain links TRBV12-3 or TRBV12-4 to TRBJ2-5, with 11 bases fitting TRBD1. Unmatched junction bases numbered 8, after V lost 6 bases and J lost 5 bases. This CDR3 has 15 residues.

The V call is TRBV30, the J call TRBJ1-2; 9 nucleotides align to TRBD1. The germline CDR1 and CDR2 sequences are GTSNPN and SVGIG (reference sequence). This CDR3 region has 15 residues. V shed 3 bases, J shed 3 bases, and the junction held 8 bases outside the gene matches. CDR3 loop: CAWRMGQGVDYGYTF. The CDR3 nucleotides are TGTGCCTGGAGAATGGGACAGGGAGTAGACTATGGCTACACCTTC.

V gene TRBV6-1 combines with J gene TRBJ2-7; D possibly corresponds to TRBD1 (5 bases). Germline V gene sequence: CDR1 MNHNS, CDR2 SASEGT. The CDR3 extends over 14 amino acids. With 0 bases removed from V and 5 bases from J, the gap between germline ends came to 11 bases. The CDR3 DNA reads TGTGCCAGCAGTGAAGCGACAGCTTGGCACGAGCAGTACTTC. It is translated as CASSEATAWHEQYF.

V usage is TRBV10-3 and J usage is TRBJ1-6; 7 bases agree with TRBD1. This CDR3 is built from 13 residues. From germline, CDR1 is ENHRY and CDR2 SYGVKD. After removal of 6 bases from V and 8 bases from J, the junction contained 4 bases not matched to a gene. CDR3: CAISGQEDSPLHF. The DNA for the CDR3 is TGTGCCATCAGCGGACAGGAAGATTCACCCCTCCACTTT.

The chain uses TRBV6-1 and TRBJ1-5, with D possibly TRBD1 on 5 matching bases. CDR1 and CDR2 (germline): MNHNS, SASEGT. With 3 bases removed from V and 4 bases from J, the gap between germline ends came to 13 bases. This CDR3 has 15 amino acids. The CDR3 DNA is TGTGCCAGCAGTGACCGCGCAGGGATGAATCAGCCCCAGCATTTT. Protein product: CASSDRAGMNQPQHF.

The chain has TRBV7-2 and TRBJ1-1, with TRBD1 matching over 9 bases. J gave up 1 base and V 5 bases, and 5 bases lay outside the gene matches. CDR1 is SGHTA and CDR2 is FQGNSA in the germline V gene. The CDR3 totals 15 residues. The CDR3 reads CASSTRQGGNTEAFF. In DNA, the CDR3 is TGTGCCAGCAGCACAAGACAGGGGGGGAACACTGAAGCTTTCTTT.

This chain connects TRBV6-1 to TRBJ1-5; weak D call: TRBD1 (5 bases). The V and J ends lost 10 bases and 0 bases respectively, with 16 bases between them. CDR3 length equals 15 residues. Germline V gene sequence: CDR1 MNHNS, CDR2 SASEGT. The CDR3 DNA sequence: TGTGCCACCGGGACCCGGGGAAATAGCAATCAGCCCCAGCATTTT. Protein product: CATGTRGNSNQPQHF.